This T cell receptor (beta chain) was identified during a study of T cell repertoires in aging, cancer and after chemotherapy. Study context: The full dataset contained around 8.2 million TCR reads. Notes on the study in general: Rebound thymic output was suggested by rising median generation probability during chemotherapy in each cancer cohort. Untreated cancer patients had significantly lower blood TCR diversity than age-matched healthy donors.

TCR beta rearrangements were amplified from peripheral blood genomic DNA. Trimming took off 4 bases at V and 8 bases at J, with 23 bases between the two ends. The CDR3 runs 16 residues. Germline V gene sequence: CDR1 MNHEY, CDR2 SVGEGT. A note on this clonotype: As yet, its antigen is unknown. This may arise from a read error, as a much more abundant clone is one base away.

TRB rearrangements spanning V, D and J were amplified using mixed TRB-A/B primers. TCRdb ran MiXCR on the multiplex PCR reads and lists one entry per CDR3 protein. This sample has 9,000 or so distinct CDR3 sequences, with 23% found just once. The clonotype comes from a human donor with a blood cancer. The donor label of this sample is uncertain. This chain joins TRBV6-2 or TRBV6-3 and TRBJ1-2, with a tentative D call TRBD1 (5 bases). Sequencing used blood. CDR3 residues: CASSWGPGRPYEGYTF. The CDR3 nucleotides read TGTGCCAGCAGTTGGGGCCCAGGGAGACCCTACGAAGGCTACACCTTC.